This TCR beta chain was sequenced during a study of vaccination and CD4 T cells after COVID-19. Study overall: Culture controls were given either a CEFX pool, an HIV-1 Nef pool, or no peptide.

Trimming removed 6 bases at V and 8 bases at J, with 14 bases between. The CDR3 covers 13 residues. Looked up from germline, CDR1 is MNHNS and CDR2 is SASEGT. A word on this clonotype: The target antigen is unknown.

At the Johns Hopkins FTIC core, DNA taken from cultured CD4+ T cells was sequenced by way of the Oncomine TCR Beta short-read assay. TCRdb recomputed calls from the PCR reads with MiXCR, one row per CDR3 protein. Of 20,000 to 25,000 distinct CDR3 sequences in the sample, under 60% were seen once. Noted treatment: roughly 10-day PBMC culture with coronavirus spike peptide pools or control peptides (ViraFEST assay). The chain links TRBV6-1 to TRBJ1-5; no clear D. This clonotype was sampled from a human donor who had recovered from COVID-19. Sequences were obtained from CD4+ T cells from blood, cultured in vitro. The CDR3 spells CASSLGPLEPQHF. In DNA, the CDR3 is TGTGCCAGCAGCCTCGGGCCCCTAGAGCCCCAGCATTTT.